This T cell receptor (beta chain) was documented in a study of prognosis after radiotherapy for stage I lung cancer. Study background: Patient ages ran from about 53 to 95, with a median of 74.5 years, and the group had about a dozen men and about 6 women. Study results and caveats: After stereotactic body radiation therapy, unique TCR clone counts dropped from a median of roughly 9,900 to 7,200.

The CDR3 extends over 13 amino acids. The V end lost 5 bases, the J end lost 8 bases, and 15 bases lay between the germline ends. Germline-derived CDR1 and CDR2 are MNHEY and SMNVEV (reference sequence). Two-round multiplex PCR on genomic DNA was the method by which TCR beta CDR3 was amplified. Every TRBV and TRBJ gene had its own specific primer in first-round PCR. In TCRdb, the multiplex PCR reads were re-called with MiXCR into one record per CDR3 protein. The data show about 34,000 distinct CDR3 sequences, nearly 35% seen once. In regard to this clonotype: Its specificity is not known.

Sequencing was performed on PBMCs, taken before or after stereotactic body radiation therapy (not recorded which). The receptor was derived from a donor aged 50 or older with non-small cell lung cancer. V is TRBV27 and J is TRBJ1-2, with D perhaps TRBD1 (6 bases). The CDR3 DNA reads TGTGCCAGCAGTAAAAGACAGGTGGTGGGCTACACCTTC. Its protein is CASSKRQVVGYTF.